The 11 T cell receptor beta chains in this list originate from one sample, sequenced in a study of CD8+CD57+ T cells in acquired aplastic anemia. Profiles of TCR beta VDJ and CDR3 were generated from a genomic DNA template. TCRdb used MiXCR to reprocess the reads, holding one entry per CDR3 protein. The table includes about 190,000 distinct CDR3 sequences, roughly half detected once. Material for sequencing was sorted CD4+, CD8+, or CD8+CD57+ T cells (not recorded which) from PBMCs. The origin of the receptors is a human donor in good health, serving as a control.

This clonotype was seen ten or more times. The CDR3 region has the DNA TGTGCCAGCAACCCCGTTGGCACAGATACGCAGTATTTT. Encoded protein: CASNPVGTDTQYF. This chain uses TRBV2 with TRBJ2-3; D is unclear. The CDR3 has 13 amino acids. The V end lost 7 bases, the J end lost 1 base, and 9 bases lay between the germline ends. Germline values: CDR1 SNHLY, CDR2 FYNNEI.

This clonotype came up once. This chain joins TRBV5-1 and TRBJ1-4; D is undetermined. The CDR3 totals 13 residues. The V and J ends lost 4 bases and 5 bases respectively, with 9 bases between them. CDR1 is SGHRS, CDR2 YFSETQ, per germline. This chain's CDR3 is CASSIEPNEKLFF. The CDR3 DNA follows: TGCGCCAGCAGCATAGAGCCCAATGAAAAACTGTTTTTT.

This clonotype came up many times. V is TRBV2 and J is TRBJ1-2; TRBD1 aligns across 10 bases. V lost 8 bases to trimming and J lost 6 bases; unmatched junction nucleotides: 3. The CDR3 contains 12 residues. Germline-derived CDR1 and CDR2 are SNHLY and FYNNEI. For the CDR3, the DNA is TGTGCCAGCTCCGGGACAGGGGATGGCTACACCTTC. Encoded protein: CASSGTGDGYTF.

This chain links TRBV5-1 with TRBJ1-1; TRBD1 is a possible D gene (5 bases). CDR1 and CDR2 (germline): SGHRS, YFSETQ. Trimming pared 1 base from V and 2 bases from J, leaving 6 bases between. The CDR3 extends over 13 amino acids. The CDR3 region has the DNA TGCGCCAGCAGCTTGTGGACAAACACTGAAGCTTTCTTT. Amino acids: CASSLWTNTEAFF.

This clonotype was detected ten times or more. The rearrangement links TRBV4-3 to TRBJ1-2; D unclear. The V and J ends lost 0 bases and 5 bases respectively, with 7 bases between them. The CDR3 is 13 residues long. The germline V gene has CDR1 LGHNA and CDR2 YSLEER. CDR3 DNA: TGCGCCAGCAGCCAAGATCTCGAGTATGGCTACACCTTC. As protein: CASSQDLEYGYTF.

The chain links TRBV12-3 or TRBV12-4 to TRBJ2-5; D could derive from TRBD1 or TRBD2 (5 bases each). This CDR3 spans 11 amino acids. Trimming removed 6 bases at V and 5 bases at J, with 7 bases between. CDR3 nucleotide sequence: TGTGCCAGCAGGGGACGGGAGACCCAGTACTTC. As protein: CASRGRETQYF.

This clonotype came up many times. The chain is built from TRBV6-5 and TRBJ2-7; D is possibly TRBD1 or TRBD2 (5 bases each). V was trimmed by 8 bases and J by 3 bases, leaving 11 bases between them. Germline V lookup: CDR1 MNHEY, CDR2 SVGAGI. The CDR3 loop spans 12 amino acids. The CDR3 bases are TGTGCCAGCCGGGACCGCCTCTACGAGCAGTACTTC. Protein: CASRDRLYEQYF.

In its sample, this clonotype was seen many times. This chain joins TRBV4-3 and TRBJ1-1; no definite D call. Germline V gives CDR1 LGHNA, CDR2 YSLEER. This CDR3 has 15 amino acids. V was clipped by 0 bases and J by 5 bases, with 13 bases between them. The CDR3 loop reads CASSQDVPVSTEAFF. As DNA, the CDR3 is TGCGCCAGCAGCCAAGATGTTCCTGTCAGTACTGAAGCTTTCTTT.

The chain combines TRBV29-1 with TRBJ1-1; the match to TRBD1 covers 9 bases. Germline trimming cut 3 bases from V and 1 base from J; bases unmatched to any gene: 3. Germline assignment: CDR1 SQVTM and CDR2 ANQGSEA. The CDR3 has 14 residues. CDR3: CSVDLGQGNTEAFF. CDR3 nucleotides: TGCAGCGTTGACCTGGGACAGGGGAACACTGAAGCTTTCTTT.

This clonotype was counted at least ten times. The rearrangement uses TRBV25-1 and TRBJ2-1; 7 bases map to TRBD2. The V and J ends lost 2 bases and 3 bases, in that order; junction bases with no gene match: 10. This CDR3 is 17 amino acids long. Germline CDR1 and CDR2: MGHDK and SYGVNS. CDR3 in DNA: TGTGCCAGCAGTGAAGGCGGGGGTTCGGACTACTACAATGAGCAGTTCTTC. Its translation: CASSEGGGSDYYNEQFF.

The chain employs TRBV9 and TRBJ2-2; 7 nucleotides agree with TRBD2. After removal of 3 bases from V and 0 bases from J, the junction contained 2 bases not matched to a gene. The CDR3 is 15 residues long. Germline CDR1 SGDLS, CDR2 YYNGEE. The CDR3 sequence: CASSASGSNTGELFF. DNA for the CDR3: TGTGCCAGCAGCGCTAGCGGATCGAACACCGGGGAGCTGTTTTTT.